Each of the 23 T cell receptor beta chains below was sequenced from the same sample in a study of T cells in Graves' hyperthyroidism and ophthalmopathy. It was RNA transcripts that yielded the amplified TCR beta CDR3 regions. HTBI primers drove first-round RT-PCR of the TCR CDR3. Each CDR3 protein is one row after TCRdb ran MiXCR on the multiplex PCR reads. This table holds 550,000 to 600,000 distinct CDR3 sequences, 46% found once. The specimen was peripheral blood or thyroid tissue (not recorded which). These TCRs come from an adult woman with Graves' disease, either hyperthyroidism or ophthalmopathy (not recorded which).

The sample holds a few counts of this clonotype. The chain recombines TRBV6-5 with TRBJ2-5; the match to TRBD2 covers 7 bases. Trimming removed 0 bases from V and 5 bases from J; junction bases left unmatched: 12. This CDR3 is 17 amino acids long. CDR1 and CDR2 (germline): MNHEY, SVGAGI. The CDR3 DNA reads TGTGCCAGCAGTTACTCTTGGAGCGGGGCCTTTCTTGAGACCCAGTACTTC. It codes for CASSYSWSGAFLETQYF.

This sequence joins TRBV10-3 and TRBJ2-5; 10 nucleotides agree with TRBD1. The J call could be wrong; TRBJ2-1 is a better fit for the DNA end. This CDR3 has 16 residues. The germline gives CDR1 ENHRY, CDR2 SYGVKD. CDR3 protein: CAISESGQGPYNEQFF. In nucleotides, the CDR3 is TGTGCCATCAGTGAGTCGGGACAGGGGCCCTACAATGAGCAGTTCTTC.

Only a few counts were recorded for this clonotype. The rearrangement links TRBV7-9 to TRBJ1-1, with TRBD1 matching over 11 bases. J lost 4 bases, V lost 8 bases, and 3 bases had no gene match. Germline loops: CDR1 SEHNR, CDR2 FQNEAQ (reference sequence). The CDR3 totals 13 residues. CDR3 sequence: CASHGTGGTEAFF. As DNA, the CDR3 is TGTGCCAGCCACGGGACAGGGGGCACTGAAGCTTTCTTT.

The gene calls are TRBV9 and TRBJ1-2, with TRBD1 matching over 9 bases. Germline CDR1 SGDLS, CDR2 YYNGEE. After removal of 3 bases from V and 4 bases from J, the junction contained 10 bases not matched to a gene. This CDR3 comprises 16 residues. CDR3 nucleotides: TGTGCCAGCAGCGCCAGGGGGGGACAGGGATTCTATGGCTACACCTTC. It translates to CASSARGGQGFYGYTF.

The chain has TRBV10-2 and TRBJ1-5; tentative D call: TRBD1 (5 bases). The CDR3 extends over 13 amino acids. Germline V CDR1 and CDR2: WSHSY, SAAADI. The V gene lost 8 bases and the J gene lost 14 bases, with 22 bases spanning the gap. The CDR3 DNA follows: TGCGCCAGCGCGGGACTAGCGGGGAGGTACGAGCATTTT. This sequence encodes CASAGLAGRYEHF.

The chain couples TRBV2 to TRBJ1-1; 7 positions match TRBD1. From germline, CDR1 is SNHLY and CDR2 FYNNEI. CDR3 length equals 15 residues. V trimming: 7 bases; J trimming: 6 bases; junction bases outside the gene matches: 14. DNA for the CDR3: TGTGCCAGCAAGGGGGCGACGAGGGACAGCTCTGAAGCTTTCTTT. This translates into CASKGATRDSSEAFF.

The chain recombines TRBV10-1 with TRBJ2-3, with D possibly TRBD1 on 5 matching bases. V shed 3 bases and J shed 3 bases, with 10 bases lying between them. This CDR3 spans 14 amino acids. Germline values: CDR1 WNHNN, CDR2 SYGVQD (reference sequence). The CDR3 region has the DNA TGCGCCAGCAGTGAAGACAGAAGAACAGATACGCAGTATTTT. It is translated as CASSEDRRTDTQYF.

This clonotype has a count of ten or more. This chain joins TRBV5-1 and TRBJ2-7, with TRBD2 identical over 8 bases. The junction had 8 bases not matched to a gene; V was cut back by 0 bases and J by 6 bases. CDR1 and CDR2 (germline): SGHRS, YFSETQ. The CDR3 sequence is 15 residues long. The CDR3 is CASSLGLAFQGEQYF. Written as DNA, the CDR3 is TGCGCCAGCAGCTTGGGACTAGCGTTCCAGGGCGAGCAGTACTTC.

This clonotype occurred many times. CDR3 bases: TGTGCCAGCAGTGACCGCCGGAACAGGGAGGGCGAGCAGTACTTC. Protein product: CASSDRRNREGEQYF. The rearrangement joins TRBV2 to TRBJ2-7; D might be TRBD2 (7 bases). With 3 bases removed from V and 6 bases from J, the gap between germline ends came to 18 bases. The CDR3 is 15 residues long. The V gene's germline CDR1 is SNHLY and CDR2 FYNNEI.

As regards this clonotype: The conserved closing phenylalanine or tryptophan is absent in this CDR3, likely reflecting a read error. The chain carries TRBV6-1 and TRBJ1-1; 7 bases line up with TRBD1. V was clipped by 5 bases and J by 11 bases; unmatched bases: 8. Germline CDR1 is MNHNS and CDR2 is SASEGT. This CDR3 comprises 12 residues. The DNA of the CDR3 is TGTGCCAGCAGTTGGCCGGGACAGTCGGCTTTCTCT. Amino acid sequence: CASSWPGQSAFS.

This clonotype was seen many times. V usage is TRBV5-1 and J usage is TRBJ2-7; TRBD1 aligns across 8 bases. This CDR3 comprises 15 residues. Germline trimming cut 0 bases from V and 3 bases from J; bases unmatched to any gene: 5. Germline values: CDR1 SGHRS, CDR2 YFSETQ. The CDR3 sequence: CASSLEQGVHYEQYF. CDR3 DNA sequence: TGCGCCAGCAGCTTGGAACAGGGGGTCCACTACGAGCAGTACTTC.

The chain uses TRBV29-1 and TRBJ2-6; possibly TRBD1 or TRBD2 for D (7 bases each). V lost 6 bases and J 1 base, leaving 19 bases between the germline ends. Germline V gives CDR1 SQVTM, CDR2 ANQGSEA. There are 17 residues in the CDR3. DNA for the CDR3: TGCAGCGTCGGCATGGGAGGGGGCCCGTCTGGGGCCAACGTCCTGACTTTC. Amino acids: CSVGMGGGPSGANVLTF.

This clonotype was observed many times. The rearrangement links TRBV5-8 to TRBJ1-4, with 7 bases lining up with TRBD1. With 2 bases clipped from V and 5 bases from J, the junction kept 6 bases outside the gene matches. The CDR3 is made up of 15 amino acids. Germline V gene sequence: CDR1 SGHTS, CDR2 YDEGEE. CDR3 sequence: CASSFSRQGNEKLFF. The CDR3, as DNA: TGTGCCAGCAGCTTTTCTCGACAGGGCAATGAAAAACTGTTTTTT.

With respect to this clonotype: One base away lies a much larger clone, so this may be a sequencing read error. V gene TRBV6-4 combines with J gene TRBJ2-7; the D call may be TRBD1 or TRBD2 (5 bases each). The CDR3 runs 12 residues. In germline, CDR1 is MRHNA, CDR2 SNTAGT. DNA of the CDR3: TGTGCCACCGCTGGGGACCCCTACGAGCAGCACTTC. This codes for CATAGDPYEQHF.

V gene TRBV2 combines with J gene TRBJ1-5, with a possible D match to TRBD1 (5 bases). Trimming stripped 4 bases from V and 2 bases from J, with 12 bases between. The CDR3 length is 15 residues. Germline V CDR1 and CDR2: SNHLY, FYNNEI. CDR3 loop: CASSAGGGRNQPQHF. As DNA, the CDR3 is TGTGCCAGCAGTGCTGGGGGTGGGCGCAATCAGCCCCAGCATTTT.

The sample holds one count of this clonotype. V gene TRBV7-3 combines with J gene TRBJ2-6, with 7 bases matching TRBD1. The CDR3 runs 12 residues. CDR1 SGHTA and CDR2 FQGTGA come from the germline V gene. The J segment lost 10 bases and the V segment lost 8 bases, leaving 5 bases of the junction unmatched. CDR3 DNA sequence: TGTGCCAGCGCTACAGGGGTGAACGTCCTGACTTTC. This sequence encodes CASATGVNVLTF.

This clonotype appeared many times. The gene calls are TRBV6-5 and TRBJ2-7, with D hard to call. Germline CDR1 is MNHEY and CDR2 is SVGAGI. The CDR3 sequence is 17 residues long. Deletions cut 6 bases from V and 2 bases from J, with 23 bases between. Here the CDR3 reads CASSPRAATYPPYEQYF. The DNA for the CDR3 is TGTGCCAGCAGCCCCCGGGCAGCTACGTACCCCCCCTACGAGCAGTACTTC.

About this clonotype: One junction end disagrees with the germline gene, perhaps due to a read error. The rearrangement links TRBV7-7 to TRBJ2-2; 8 bases line up with TRBD2. The CDR3 length is 14 residues. Looked up from germline, CDR1 is SSHAT and CDR2 is FNYEAQ (reference sequence). The CDR3 sequence is CASRSTSVGGELFF. The CDR3 bases are TGTGCTAGCAGATCGACTAGCGTTGGCGGGGAGCTGTTTTTT.

This sequence joins TRBV10-3 and TRBJ2-1; D might be TRBD2 (5 bases). The length of the CDR3 is 16 residues. Trimming pared 2 bases from V and 1 base from J, leaving 12 bases between. Per the germline V gene, CDR1 is ENHRY and CDR2 is SYGVKD. This CDR3 is CAISEAWERSYNEQFF. CDR3 in DNA: TGTGCCATCAGTGAGGCGTGGGAGAGATCCTACAATGAGCAGTTCTTC.

This clonotype was detected a few times. This rearrangement joins TRBV20-1 to TRBJ2-5, with D perhaps TRBD2 (5 bases). The V end was cut by 3 bases, the J end by 3 bases, with 20 bases between. This CDR3 is built from 16 residues. Germline V gene lookup returns CDR1 DFQATT and CDR2 SNEGSKA (reference sequence). CDR3 coding DNA: TGCAGTGCTAGGGGCGGGTCGGGTGCCGGGGAAGAGACCCAGTACTTC. Translating it yields CSARGGSGAGEETQYF.

The rearrangement joins TRBV10-3 to TRBJ1-1, with D possibly matching TRBD1 (6 bases). Looked up from germline, CDR1 is ENHRY and CDR2 is SYGVKD. The CDR3 contains 15 residues. Trimming took 4 bases from V and 3 from J, leaving 15 bases between them. In DNA form, the CDR3 reads TGTGCCATCAGTGCCCGGGGGCAAGGTGACACTGAAGCTTTCTTT. It encodes CAISARGQGDTEAFF.

The chain employs TRBV10-1 and TRBJ2-3; weak D call: TRBD1 (6 bases). The CDR3 extends over 16 amino acids. Trimming cost V 7 bases and J 1 base, with 18 bases left between them. Per the germline V gene, CDR1 is WNHNN and CDR2 is SYGVQD (reference sequence). CDR3 bases: TGCGCCAGCAATAACAGACAGGTCTCGGGCACAGATACGCAGTATTTT. Translated: CASNNRQVSGTDTQYF.

The J gene is TRBJ1-5, the V gene TRBV30; D is ambiguous. Germline lookup yields CDR1 GTSNPN and CDR2 SVGIG (reference sequence). V was trimmed by 2 bases and J by 15 bases, leaving 17 bases between them. The CDR3 has 12 amino acids. The CDR3 loop reads CAWSQPPGARHF. The CDR3 DNA reads as TGTGCCTGGAGTCAACCTCCGGGAGCCCGGCATTTT.